This TCR beta chain stems from a study of blood T cell repertoires in COVID-19. In the study overall: Both acute and convalescent COVID-19 samples were obtained from the United States, Italy and Spain. Sources were T cells, B-cell-depleted T cells, or PBMCs; the material itself was cDNA or gDNA.

Those enrolled, adults aged roughly 18 to 95 years, came from about 24 US areas. Original methodology: Reference gene primer amplification in the assay estimated nucleated cell counts. The repertoire was sequenced with immunoSEQ multiplex PCR; TCRdb's copy has only in-frame clones and lacks some. V and J calls and clone size come straight from that table; D and trimming were deduced from the DNA. The sample records about 310,000 clones, approximately 83% being singletons. Trimming took 0 bases from V and 6 from J, leaving 16 bases between them. Germline V gene lookup returns CDR1 SGHRS and CDR2 YFSETQ. This CDR3 is built from 16 residues.

This chain uses TRBV5-1 with TRBJ2-1; perhaps TRBD2 as D (5 bases). The origin of this receptor is a man aged 25 to 40 who had recovered from COVID-19. Source material: PBMCs or T cells enriched from blood (not recorded which). Written as DNA, the CDR3 is TGCGCCAGCAGCTTGGGTTTAGCCGGGGTCGGCAATGAGCAGTTCTTC. This sequence encodes CASSLGLAGVGNEQFF.